The 9 T cell receptor beta chains presented below share a single source sample, sequenced in a study of glioma-infiltrating T cells. Using RNA template, CDR3s of TCR alpha and beta were amplified with iRepertoire arm-PCR. TCRdb itself ran the multiplex PCR reads through MiXCR, one entry per CDR3 protein. The data show 300,000 to 450,000 distinct CDR3 sequences, around 45% seen once. The sample taken for sequencing was glioma tissue, nonneoplastic brain tissue, or PBMCs (not recorded which). Source of these receptors: a human donor with low-grade glioma or glioblastoma, undergoing nonglioma brain surgery, or in good health (not recorded which).

By proportion, this clonotype is medium-sized (0.01 to 0.1%). This chain joins TRBV27 and TRBJ1-1, with D unresolved. Trimming took off 2 bases at V and 7 bases at J, with 8 bases between the two ends. The germline V gene encodes CDR1 MNHEY and CDR2 SMNVEV (reference sequence). The CDR3 is 12 amino acids. The DNA for the CDR3 is TGTGCCAGCAGTTTACTAGGAGGTGAAGCTTTCTTT. Protein product: CASSLLGGEAFF.

The chain joins TRBV27 to TRBJ2-3, with 7 bases lining up with TRBD2. This CDR3 has 15 amino acids. Germline-derived CDR1 and CDR2 are MNHEY and SMNVEV (reference sequence). V lost 2 bases and J lost 8; bases outside the gene matches: 10. The CDR3 DNA follows: TGTGCCAGCAGTTTAGCTAGCGGTTATGCAGGTACGCAGTATTTT. Translated: CASSLASGYAGTQYF.

This chain connects TRBV4-2 to TRBJ1-3; TRBD1 matches at 7 bases. Per the germline V gene, CDR1 is LGHNA and CDR2 is YNFKEQ. The CDR3 totals 15 residues. V lost 5 bases and J lost 2; bases outside the gene matches: 6. CDR3 region: CASSSQGITGNTIYF. The DNA for the CDR3 is TGTGCCAGCAGCTCACAGGGGATCACTGGAAACACCATATATTTT.

In this sample, this clonotype turned up a few times. This chain links TRBV27 with TRBJ1-2, with D unresolved. With 6 bases removed from V and 1 base from J, the gap between germline ends came to 9 bases. The CDR3 consists of 13 residues. The V gene's germline CDR1 is MNHEY and CDR2 SMNVEV (reference sequence). CDR3 nucleotide sequence: TGTGCCAGCAGCCTGGGTAATAACTATGGCTACACCTTC. The encoded protein is CASSLGNNYGYTF.

The gene calls are TRBV7-3 and TRBJ2-1, with TRBD2 matching over 8 bases. With V trimmed by 8 bases and J by 6 bases, 6 bases remained unmatched. The CDR3 runs to 13 residues. In germline, CDR1 is SGHTA, CDR2 FQGTGA. In DNA, the CDR3 is TGTGCCAGCCGTCCGGGGACTAGCAATGAGCAGTTCTTC. As protein: CASRPGTSNEQFF.

The CDR3 loop reads CASSTGDNPQRADTQYF. The CDR3 DNA follows: TGTGCCAGCAGCACGGGGGACAATCCCCAGCGGGCAGATACGCAGTATTTT. This chain links TRBV4-2 with TRBJ2-3, with D possibly called TRBD1 or TRBD2 (6 bases each). Germline V lookup: CDR1 LGHNA, CDR2 YNFKEQ. The germline V and J ends were trimmed by 5 bases and 4 bases, with 22 bases remaining between them. CDR3 length: 17 amino acids.

This clonotype was detected only a few times. The chain recombines TRBV6-1 with TRBJ1-3; 8 nucleotides agree with TRBD1. The V and J ends lost 7 bases and 6 bases, in that order; junction bases with no gene match: 8. The germline CDR1 and CDR2 sequences are MNHNS and SASEGT. This CDR3 contains 14 residues. As DNA, the CDR3 is TGTGCCAGCATTTTGACAGGGGCCGAAAACACCATATATTTT. As protein: CASILTGAENTIYF.

A note on this clonotype: This may come from a read error, since a much larger clone is one base off. This rearrangement joins TRBV6-5 to TRBJ1-2; D unresolved. Germline values: CDR1 MNHEY, CDR2 SVGAGI. The CDR3 length is 12 residues. The CDR3 region has the DNA TGTGCCAGCACTACAGATTATTATGGCTACGCCTTC. This translates into CASTTDYYGYAF.

This chain uses TRBV28 with TRBJ2-3; maybe TRBD2 (6 bases). V was cut by 5 bases and J by 4 bases, with 13 bases left in between. The CDR3 extends over 14 amino acids. CDR1 MDHEN and CDR2 SYDVKM come from the germline V gene. The CDR3 here is CASSQSGDADTQYF. The CDR3 coding sequence is TGTGCCAGCAGTCAGTCGGGAGACGCAGATACGCAGTATTTT.